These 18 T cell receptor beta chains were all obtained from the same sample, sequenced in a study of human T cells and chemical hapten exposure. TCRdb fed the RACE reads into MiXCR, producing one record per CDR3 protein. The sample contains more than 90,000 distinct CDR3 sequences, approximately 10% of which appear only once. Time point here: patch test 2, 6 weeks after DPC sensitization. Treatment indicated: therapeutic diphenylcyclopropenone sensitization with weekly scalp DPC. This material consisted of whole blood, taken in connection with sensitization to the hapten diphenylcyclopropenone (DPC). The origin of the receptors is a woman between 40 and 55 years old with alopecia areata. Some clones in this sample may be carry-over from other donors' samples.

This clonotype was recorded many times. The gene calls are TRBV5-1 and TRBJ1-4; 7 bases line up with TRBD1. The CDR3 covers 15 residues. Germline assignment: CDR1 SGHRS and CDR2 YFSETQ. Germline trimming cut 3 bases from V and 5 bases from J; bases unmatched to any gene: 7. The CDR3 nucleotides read TGCGCCAGCAGCTCGGATGGGACAGCAAATGAAAAACTGTTTTTT. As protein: CASSSDGTANEKLFF.

CDR3 bases: TGTGCCAGCAGCTCTGGGGAGAAAGGACTAGCGGGCTTCATTGCTACGCAGTATTTT. Amino acid sequence: CASSSGEKGLAGFIATQYF. This chain joins TRBV7-2 and TRBJ2-3, with 11 bases identical to TRBD2. Looked up from germline, CDR1 is SGHTA and CDR2 is FQGNSA. The CDR3 is 19 residues long. J lost 8 bases, V lost 4 bases, and 20 bases had no gene match. Supplemented by reference TRBV7-2 and TRBJ2-3, the full variable domain reads GAGVSQSPSNKVTEKGKDVELRCDPISGHTALYWYRQSLGQGLEFLIYFQGNSAPDKSGLPSDRFSAERTGGSVSTLTIQRTQQEDSAVYLCASSSGEKGLAGFIATQYFGPGTRLTVL.

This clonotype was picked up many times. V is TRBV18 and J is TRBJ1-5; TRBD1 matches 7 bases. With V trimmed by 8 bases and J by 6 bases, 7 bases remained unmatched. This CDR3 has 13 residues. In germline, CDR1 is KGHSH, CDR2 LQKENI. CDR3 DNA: TGTGCCAGCAAGAAGGGGGCTGGTCAGCCCCAGCATTTT. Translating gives CASKKGAGQPQHF. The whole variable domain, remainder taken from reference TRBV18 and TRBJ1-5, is NAGVMQNPRHLVRRRGQEARLRCSPMKGHSHVYWYRQLPEEGLKFMVYLQKENIIDESGMPKERFSAEFPKEGPSILRIQQVVRGDSAAYFCASKKGAGQPQHFGDGTRLSIL.

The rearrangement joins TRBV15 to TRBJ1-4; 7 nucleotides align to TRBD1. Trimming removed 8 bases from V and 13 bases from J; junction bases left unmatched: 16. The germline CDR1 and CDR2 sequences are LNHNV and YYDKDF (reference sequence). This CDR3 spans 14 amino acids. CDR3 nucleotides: TGTGCCACCTCAACTAGACAGGGAGAAGTCGGACTGTTTTTT. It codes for CATSTRQGEVGLFF.

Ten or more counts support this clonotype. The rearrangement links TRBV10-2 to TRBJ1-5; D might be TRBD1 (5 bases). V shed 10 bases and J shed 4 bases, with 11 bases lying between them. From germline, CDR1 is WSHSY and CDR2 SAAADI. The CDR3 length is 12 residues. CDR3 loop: CATGTYNQPQHF. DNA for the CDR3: TGCGCCACCGGGACCTATAATCAGCCCCAGCATTTT.

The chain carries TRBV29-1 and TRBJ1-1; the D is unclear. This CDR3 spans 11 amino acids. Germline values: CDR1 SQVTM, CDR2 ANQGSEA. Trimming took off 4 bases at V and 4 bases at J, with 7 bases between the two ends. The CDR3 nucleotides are TGCAGCGTTGTAAGGGCCACTGAAGCTTTCTTT. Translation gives CSVVRATEAFF.

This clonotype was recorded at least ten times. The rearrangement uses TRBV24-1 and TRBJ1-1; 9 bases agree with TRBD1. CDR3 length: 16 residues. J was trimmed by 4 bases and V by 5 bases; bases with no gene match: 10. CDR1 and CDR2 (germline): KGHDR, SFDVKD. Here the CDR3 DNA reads TGTGCCACCAGTGGAAGGCCGGGACAGGGATGCACTGAAGCTTTCTTT. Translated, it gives CATSGRPGQGCTEAFF.

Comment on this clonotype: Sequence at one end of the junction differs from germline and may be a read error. The CDR3 DNA sequence: TGTGTCAGCAGTTTGTGGGGAGATAATTTGAACACTGAAGCTTTCTTT. It specifies CVSSLWGDNLNTEAFF. The chain recombines TRBV5-6 with TRBJ1-1; no reliable D call. Germline V gives CDR1 SGHDT, CDR2 YYEEEE. This CDR3 is 16 amino acids long.

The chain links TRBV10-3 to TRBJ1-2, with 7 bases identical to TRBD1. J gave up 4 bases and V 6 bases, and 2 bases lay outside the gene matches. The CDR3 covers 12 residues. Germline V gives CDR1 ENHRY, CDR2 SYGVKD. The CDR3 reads CAIRGDSYGYTF. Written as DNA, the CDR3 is TGTGCCATCAGGGGGGACAGCTATGGCTACACCTTC.

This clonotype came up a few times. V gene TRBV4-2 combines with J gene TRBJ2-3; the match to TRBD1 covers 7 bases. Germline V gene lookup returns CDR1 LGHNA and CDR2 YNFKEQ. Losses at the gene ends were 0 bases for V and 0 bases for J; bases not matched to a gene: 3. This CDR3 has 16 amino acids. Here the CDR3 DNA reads TGTGCCAGCAGCCAAGAAAACAGGGGAAGCACAGATACGCAGTATTTT. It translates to CASSQENRGSTDTQYF.

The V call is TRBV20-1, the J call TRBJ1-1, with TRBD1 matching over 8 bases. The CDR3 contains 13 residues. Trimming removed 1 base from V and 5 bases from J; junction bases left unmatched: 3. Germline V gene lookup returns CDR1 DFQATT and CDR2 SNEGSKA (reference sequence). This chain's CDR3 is CSARAGTGTEAFF. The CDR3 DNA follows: TGCAGTGCTAGAGCCGGGACAGGAACTGAAGCTTTCTTT.

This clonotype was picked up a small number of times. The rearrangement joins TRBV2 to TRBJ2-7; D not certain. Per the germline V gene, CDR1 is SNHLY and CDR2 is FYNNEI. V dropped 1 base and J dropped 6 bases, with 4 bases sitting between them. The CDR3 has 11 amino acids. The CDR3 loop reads CASSEGAEQYF. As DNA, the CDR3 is TGTGCCAGCAGTGAAGGGGCCGAGCAGTACTTC.

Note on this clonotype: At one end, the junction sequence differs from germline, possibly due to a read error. In DNA form, the CDR3 reads TGTGCTAGCAGCCTCCAATTGAACACTGAAGCTTTCTTT. Encoded protein: CASSLQLNTEAFF. This sequence joins TRBV7-7 and TRBJ1-1; D gene unclear. The CDR3 length is 13 residues. CDR1 is SSHAT and CDR2 is FNYEAQ in the germline V gene (reference sequence).

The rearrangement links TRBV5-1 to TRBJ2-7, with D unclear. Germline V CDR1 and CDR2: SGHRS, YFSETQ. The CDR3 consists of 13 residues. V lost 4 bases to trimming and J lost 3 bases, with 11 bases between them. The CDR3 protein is CASSKGPDYEQYF. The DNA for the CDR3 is TGCGCCAGCAGCAAGGGCCCCGACTACGAGCAGTACTTC.

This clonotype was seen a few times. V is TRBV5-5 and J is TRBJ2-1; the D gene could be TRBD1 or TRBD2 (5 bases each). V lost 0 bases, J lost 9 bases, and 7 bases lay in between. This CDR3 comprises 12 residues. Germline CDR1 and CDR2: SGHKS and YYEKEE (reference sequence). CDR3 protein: CASSLAGSEQFF. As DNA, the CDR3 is TGTGCCAGCAGCTTGGCAGGGAGTGAGCAGTTCTTC.

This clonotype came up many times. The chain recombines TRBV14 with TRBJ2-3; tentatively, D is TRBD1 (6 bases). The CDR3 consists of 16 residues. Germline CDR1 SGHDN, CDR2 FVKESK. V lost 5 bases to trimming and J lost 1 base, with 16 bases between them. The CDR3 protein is CASSIPTGWGTDTQYF. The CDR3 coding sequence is TGTGCCAGCAGCATCCCGACAGGTTGGGGCACAGATACGCAGTATTTT.

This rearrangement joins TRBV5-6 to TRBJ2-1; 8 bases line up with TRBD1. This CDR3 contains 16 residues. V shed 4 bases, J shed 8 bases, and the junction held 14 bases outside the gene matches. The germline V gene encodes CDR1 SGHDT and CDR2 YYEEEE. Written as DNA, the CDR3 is TGTGCCAGCAGCCAGCGCGGACAGGGAAGATTTGATGAGCAGTTCTTC. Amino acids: CASSQRGQGRFDEQFF.

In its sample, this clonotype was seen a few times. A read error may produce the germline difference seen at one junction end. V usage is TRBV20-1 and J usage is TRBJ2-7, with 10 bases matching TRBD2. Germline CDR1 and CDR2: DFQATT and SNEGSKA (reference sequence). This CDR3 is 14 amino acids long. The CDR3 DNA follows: TGCAGCGCTAGACGGACTAGCGGATTCTACGAGCAGTACTTC. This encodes CSARRTSGFYEQYF.